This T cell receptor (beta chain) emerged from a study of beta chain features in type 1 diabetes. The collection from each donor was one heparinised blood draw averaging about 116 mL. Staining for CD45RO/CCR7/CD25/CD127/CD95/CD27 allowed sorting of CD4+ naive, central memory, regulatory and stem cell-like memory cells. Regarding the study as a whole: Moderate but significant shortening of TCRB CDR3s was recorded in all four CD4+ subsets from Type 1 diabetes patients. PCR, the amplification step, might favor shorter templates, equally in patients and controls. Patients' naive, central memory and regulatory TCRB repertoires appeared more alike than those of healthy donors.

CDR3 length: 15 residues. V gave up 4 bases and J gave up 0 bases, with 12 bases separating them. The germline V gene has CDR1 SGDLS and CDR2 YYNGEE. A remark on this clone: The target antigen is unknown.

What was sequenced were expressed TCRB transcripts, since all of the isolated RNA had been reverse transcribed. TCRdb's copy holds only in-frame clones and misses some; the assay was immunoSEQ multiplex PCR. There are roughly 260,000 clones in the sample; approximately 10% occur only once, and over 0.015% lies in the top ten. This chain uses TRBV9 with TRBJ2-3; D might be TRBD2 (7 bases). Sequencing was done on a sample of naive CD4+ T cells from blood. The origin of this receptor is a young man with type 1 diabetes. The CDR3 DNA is TGTGCCAGCAGCCCGGGGGGCCCAAGCACAGATACGCAGTATTTT. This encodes CASSPGGPSTDTQYF. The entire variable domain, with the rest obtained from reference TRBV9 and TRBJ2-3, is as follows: DSGVTQTPKHLITATGQRVTLRCSPRSGDLSVYWYQQSLDQGLQFLIQYYNGEERAKGNILERFSAQQFPDLHSELNLSSLELGDSALYFCASSPGGPSTDTQYFGPGTRLTVL.